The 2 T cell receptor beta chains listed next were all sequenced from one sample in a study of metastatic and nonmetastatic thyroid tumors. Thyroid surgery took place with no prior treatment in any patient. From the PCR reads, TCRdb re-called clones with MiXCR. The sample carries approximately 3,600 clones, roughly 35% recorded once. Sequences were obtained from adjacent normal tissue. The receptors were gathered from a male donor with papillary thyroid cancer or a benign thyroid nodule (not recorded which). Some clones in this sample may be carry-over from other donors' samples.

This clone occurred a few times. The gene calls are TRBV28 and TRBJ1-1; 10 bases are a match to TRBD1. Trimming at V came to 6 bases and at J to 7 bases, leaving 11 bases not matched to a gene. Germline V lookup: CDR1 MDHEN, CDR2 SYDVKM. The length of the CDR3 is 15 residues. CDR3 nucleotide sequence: TGTGCCAGCAGCCACCGATCGACAGGGGGCCGTGAAGCTTTCTTT. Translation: CASSHRSTGGREAFF.

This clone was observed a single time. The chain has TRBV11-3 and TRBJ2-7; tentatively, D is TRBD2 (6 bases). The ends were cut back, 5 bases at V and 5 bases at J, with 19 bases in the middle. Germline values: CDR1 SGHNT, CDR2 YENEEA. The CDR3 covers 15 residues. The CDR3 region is CASSRWSGLPDEQYF. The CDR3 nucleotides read TGTGCCAGCAGCCGGTGGTCGGGACTCCCCGACGAGCAGTACTTC.